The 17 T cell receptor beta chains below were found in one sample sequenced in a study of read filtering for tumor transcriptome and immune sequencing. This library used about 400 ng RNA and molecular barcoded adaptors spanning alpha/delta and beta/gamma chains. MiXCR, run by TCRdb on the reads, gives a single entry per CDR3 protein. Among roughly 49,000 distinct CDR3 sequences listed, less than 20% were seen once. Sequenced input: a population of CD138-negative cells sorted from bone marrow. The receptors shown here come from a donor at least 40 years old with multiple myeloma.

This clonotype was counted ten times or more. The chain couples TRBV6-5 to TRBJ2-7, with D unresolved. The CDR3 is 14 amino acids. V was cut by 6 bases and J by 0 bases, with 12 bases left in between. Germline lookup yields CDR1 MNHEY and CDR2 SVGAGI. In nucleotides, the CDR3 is TGTGCCAGCAGCCTGGACCGTCCCTCCTACGAGCAGTACTTC. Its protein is CASSLDRPSYEQYF.

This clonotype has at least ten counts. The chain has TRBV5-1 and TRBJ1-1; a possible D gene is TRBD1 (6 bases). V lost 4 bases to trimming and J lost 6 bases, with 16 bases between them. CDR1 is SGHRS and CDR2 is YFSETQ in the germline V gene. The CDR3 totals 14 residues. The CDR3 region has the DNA TGCGCCAGCAGCCCGGCATCGGGGACATCTGAAGCTTTCTTT. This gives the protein CASSPASGTSEAFF.

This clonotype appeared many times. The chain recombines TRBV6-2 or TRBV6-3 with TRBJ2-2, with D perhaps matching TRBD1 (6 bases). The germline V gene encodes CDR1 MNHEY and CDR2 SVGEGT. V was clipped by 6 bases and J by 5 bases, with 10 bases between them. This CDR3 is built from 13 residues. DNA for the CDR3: TGTGCCAGCAGCAGACAGGTGACCGGGGAGCTGTTTTTT. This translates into CASSRQVTGELFF.

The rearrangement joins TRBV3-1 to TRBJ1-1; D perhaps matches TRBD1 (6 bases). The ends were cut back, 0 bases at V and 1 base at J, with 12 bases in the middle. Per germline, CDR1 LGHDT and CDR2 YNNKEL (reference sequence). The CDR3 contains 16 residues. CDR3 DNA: TGTGCCAGCAGCCAAGAACCGGGACACCAGAACACTGAAGCTTTCTTT. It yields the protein CASSQEPGHQNTEAFF.

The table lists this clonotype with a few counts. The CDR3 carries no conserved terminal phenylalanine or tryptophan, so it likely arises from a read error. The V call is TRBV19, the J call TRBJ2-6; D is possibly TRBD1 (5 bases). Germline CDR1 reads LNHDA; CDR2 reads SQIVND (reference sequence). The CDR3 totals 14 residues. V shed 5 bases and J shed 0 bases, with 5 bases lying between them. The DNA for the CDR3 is TGTGCCAGTAGTGACAGCTCTGGGGCCAACGTCCTGACTTAC. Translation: CASSDSSGANVLTY.

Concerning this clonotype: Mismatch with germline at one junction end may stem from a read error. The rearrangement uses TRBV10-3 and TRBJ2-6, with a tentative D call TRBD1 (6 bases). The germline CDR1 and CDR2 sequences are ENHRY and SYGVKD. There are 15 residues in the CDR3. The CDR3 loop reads CATAGTPFGANVLTF. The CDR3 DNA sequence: TGTGCCACCGCCGGGACACCTTTCGGGGCCAACGTCCTGACCTTC.

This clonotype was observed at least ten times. In nucleotides, the CDR3 is TGTGCCAGCAGTGTACGAGCCTATGAGCAGTTCTTC. Translating it yields CASSVRAYEQFF. The V gene is TRBV2, the J gene TRBJ2-1, with D uncertain. Germline V gene data show CDR1 as SNHLY and CDR2 as FYNNEI. There are 12 residues in the CDR3. With 4 bases removed from V and 8 bases from J, the gap between germline ends came to 9 bases.

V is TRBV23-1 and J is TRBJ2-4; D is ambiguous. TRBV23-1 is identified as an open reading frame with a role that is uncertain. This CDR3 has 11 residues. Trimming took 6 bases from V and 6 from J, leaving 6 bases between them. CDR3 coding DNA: TGCGCCAGCAGGAAATTAAACATTCAGTACTTC. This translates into CASRKLNIQYF.

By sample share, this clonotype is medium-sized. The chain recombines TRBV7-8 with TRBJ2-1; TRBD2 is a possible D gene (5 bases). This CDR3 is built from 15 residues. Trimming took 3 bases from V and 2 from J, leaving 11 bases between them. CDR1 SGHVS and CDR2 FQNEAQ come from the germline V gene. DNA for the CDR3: TGTGCCAGCAGCTTGGAGGCCTTAGCCTACAATGAGCAGTTCTTC. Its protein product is CASSLEALAYNEQFF.

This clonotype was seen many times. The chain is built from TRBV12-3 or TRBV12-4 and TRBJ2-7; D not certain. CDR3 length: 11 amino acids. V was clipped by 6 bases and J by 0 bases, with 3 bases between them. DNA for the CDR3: TGTGCCAGCAGCGACTCCTACGAGCAGTACTTC. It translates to CASSDSYEQYF.

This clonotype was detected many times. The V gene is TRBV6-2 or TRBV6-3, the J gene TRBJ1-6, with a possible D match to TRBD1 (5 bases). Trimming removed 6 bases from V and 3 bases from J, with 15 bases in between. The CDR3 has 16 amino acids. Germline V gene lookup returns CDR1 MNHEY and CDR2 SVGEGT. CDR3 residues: CASSRSTADYNSPLHF. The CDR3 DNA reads TGTGCCAGCAGCCGTTCGACAGCTGACTATAATTCACCCCTCCACTTT.

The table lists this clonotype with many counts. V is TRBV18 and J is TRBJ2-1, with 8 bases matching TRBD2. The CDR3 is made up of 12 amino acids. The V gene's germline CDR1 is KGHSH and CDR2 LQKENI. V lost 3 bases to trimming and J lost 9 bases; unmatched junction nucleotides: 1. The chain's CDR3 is CASSPAGGEQFF. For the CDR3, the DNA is TGTGCCAGCTCACCCGCGGGGGGTGAGCAGTTCTTC.

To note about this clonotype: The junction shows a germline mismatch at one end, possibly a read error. The CDR3 DNA is TGCAGTGCTAGAGATCTTAGCGATCAGCCCCAGCATTTT. Translating it yields CSARDLSDQPQHF. The chain joins TRBV20-1 to TRBJ1-5; D is unresolved. Germline loops: CDR1 DFQATT, CDR2 SNEGSKA (reference sequence). The CDR3 contains 13 residues.

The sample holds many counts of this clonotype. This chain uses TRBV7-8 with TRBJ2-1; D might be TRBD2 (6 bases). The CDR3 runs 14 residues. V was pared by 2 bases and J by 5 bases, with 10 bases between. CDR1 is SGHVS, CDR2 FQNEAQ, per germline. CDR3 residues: CASSLNGGNNEQFF. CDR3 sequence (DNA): TGTGCCAGCAGCTTAAATGGGGGGAACAATGAGCAGTTCTTC. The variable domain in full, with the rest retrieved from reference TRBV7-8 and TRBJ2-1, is GAGVSQSPRYKVAKRGQDVALRCDPISGHVSLFWYQQALGQGPEFLTYFQNEAQLDKSGLPSDRFFAERPEGSVSTLKIQRTQQEDSAVYLCASSLNGGNNEQFFGPGTRLTVL.

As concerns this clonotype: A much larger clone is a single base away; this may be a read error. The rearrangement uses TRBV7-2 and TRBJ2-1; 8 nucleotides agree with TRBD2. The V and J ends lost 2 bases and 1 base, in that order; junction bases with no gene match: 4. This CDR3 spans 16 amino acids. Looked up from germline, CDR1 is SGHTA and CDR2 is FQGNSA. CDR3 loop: CASSLWSSGSYNEQFF. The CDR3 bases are TGTGCCAGCAGCTTATGGTCTAGCGGGTCCTACAATGAGCAGTTCTTC.

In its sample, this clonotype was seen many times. In nucleotides, the CDR3 is TGTGCCAGCAGCTTATCTGGGGTCGGGACCCAGTACTTC. It specifies CASSLSGVGTQYF. The V call is TRBV13, the J call TRBJ2-5, with D hard to call. Germline V gene lookup returns CDR1 PRHDT and CDR2 FYEKMQ (reference sequence). The CDR3 contains 13 residues. V gave up 2 bases and J gave up 7 bases, with 11 bases separating them. Supplemented by reference TRBV13 and TRBJ2-5, the full variable domain reads AAGVIQSPRHLIKEKRETATLKCYPIPRHDTVYWYQQGPGQDPQFLISFYEKMQSDKGSIPDRFSAQQFSDYHSELNMSSLELGDSALYFCASSLSGVGTQYFGPGTRLLVL.

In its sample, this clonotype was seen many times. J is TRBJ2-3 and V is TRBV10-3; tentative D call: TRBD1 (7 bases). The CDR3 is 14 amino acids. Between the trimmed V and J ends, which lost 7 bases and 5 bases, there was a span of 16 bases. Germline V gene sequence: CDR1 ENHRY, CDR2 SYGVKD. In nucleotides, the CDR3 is TGTGCCATCAAGGAGGGGGCGCGGGGAGATACGCAGTATTTT. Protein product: CAIKEGARGDTQYF.